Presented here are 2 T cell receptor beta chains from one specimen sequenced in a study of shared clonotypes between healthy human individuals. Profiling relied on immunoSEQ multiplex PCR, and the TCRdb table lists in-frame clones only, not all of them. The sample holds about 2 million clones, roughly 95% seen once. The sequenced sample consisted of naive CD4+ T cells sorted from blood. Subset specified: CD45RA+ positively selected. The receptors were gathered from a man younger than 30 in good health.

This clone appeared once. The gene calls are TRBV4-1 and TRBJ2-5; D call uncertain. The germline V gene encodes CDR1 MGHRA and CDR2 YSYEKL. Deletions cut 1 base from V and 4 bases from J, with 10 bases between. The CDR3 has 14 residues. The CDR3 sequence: CASSQAQVAETQYF. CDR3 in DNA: TGCGCCAGCAGCCAAGCTCAGGTTGCAGAGACCCAGTACTTC.

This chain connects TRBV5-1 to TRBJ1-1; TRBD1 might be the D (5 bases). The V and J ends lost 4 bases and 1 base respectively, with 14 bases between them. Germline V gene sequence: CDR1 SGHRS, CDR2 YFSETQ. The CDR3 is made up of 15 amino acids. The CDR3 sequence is CASSPGGSRNTEAFF. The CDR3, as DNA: TGCGCCAGCAGCCCTGGGGGGTCGAGGAACACTGAAGCTTTCTTT.